The 9 T cell receptor beta chains presented below share a single source sample, sequenced in a study of technical replicates of blood from a handful of donors. Using immunoSEQ multiplex PCR, the repertoire was profiled, and TCRdb retains in-frame clones only, with some absent. Of about 83,000 clones listed, approximately 94% were seen once; the top ten hold 0.25%. Sequencing was performed on T cells isolated from PBMCs. These receptors were obtained from a human donor in good health.

This chain links TRBV27 with TRBJ1-4; D gene uncertain. The germline CDR1 and CDR2 sequences are MNHEY and SMNVEV (reference sequence). V gave up 5 bases and J gave up 2 bases, with 18 bases separating them. The CDR3 sequence is 17 residues long. The CDR3 region is CASSPRVNTGTNEKLFF. In DNA, the CDR3 is TGTGCCAGCAGTCCTAGAGTGAATACGGGTACTAATGAAAAACTGTTTTTT.

This clone was picked up one time. This chain links TRBV28 with TRBJ2-2, with D uncertain. The CDR3 totals 12 residues. CDR1 is MDHEN, CDR2 SYDVKM, per germline. The V gene lost 6 bases and the J gene lost 0 bases, with 2 bases spanning the gap. This chain's CDR3 is CASSTNTGELFF. CDR3 nucleotides: TGTGCCAGCAGCACGAACACCGGGGAGCTGTTTTTT.

The rearrangement links TRBV10-2 to TRBJ2-3; a possible D gene is TRBD1 (5 bases). Germline loops: CDR1 WSHSY, CDR2 SAAADI. V lost 4 bases and J 5 bases, leaving 13 bases between the germline ends. CDR3 length: 14 residues. CDR3 nucleotide sequence: TGCGCCAGCAGTGTGGGGCGAAATAGAGATACGCAGTATTTT. Protein sequence: CASSVGRNRDTQYF.

The V call is TRBV11-2, the J call TRBJ2-5, with D possibly TRBD2 on 6 matching bases. The CDR3 is 14 amino acids. CDR1 is SGHAT, CDR2 FQNNGV, per germline. With 1 base removed from V and 3 bases from J, the gap between germline ends came to 9 bases. The CDR3 coding sequence is TGTGCCAGCAGCTTAGGGAGGAGGGAAGAGACCCAGTACTTC. Protein product: CASSLGRREETQYF.

The chain employs TRBV6-5 and TRBJ1-2; the match to TRBD1 covers 7 bases. V lost 2 bases and J lost 6; bases outside the gene matches: 6. The CDR3 extends over 14 amino acids. The germline V gene encodes CDR1 MNHEY and CDR2 SVGAGI. CDR3 in amino acids: CASSYRTGFDGYTF. Written as DNA, the CDR3 is TGTGCCAGCAGTTACAGGACAGGTTTCGATGGCTACACCTTC.

The chain joins TRBV7-2 to TRBJ2-2; D not resolved. Germline V gene sequence: CDR1 SGHTA, CDR2 FQGNSA. The V end was cut by 6 bases, the J end by 3 bases, with 5 bases between. The length of the CDR3 is 12 residues. CDR3 sequence (DNA): TGTGCCAGCAGAACAGACACCGGGGAGCTGTTTTTT. This gives the protein CASRTDTGELFF.

The chain carries TRBV6-4 and TRBJ2-1; TRBD2 matches at 11 bases. The CDR3 length is 15 residues. Germline CDR1 MRHNA, CDR2 SNTAGT. J lost 5 bases, V lost 3 bases, and 3 bases had no gene match. CDR3 region: CASSEGLAANNEQFF. The CDR3 bases are TGTGCCAGCAGTGAGGGACTAGCGGCGAACAATGAGCAGTTCTTC.

The chain joins TRBV5-1 to TRBJ2-7; D is uncertain. Looked up from germline, CDR1 is SGHRS and CDR2 is YFSETQ. V was trimmed by 0 bases and J by 6 bases, leaving 7 bases between them. The CDR3 has 12 amino acids. Written as DNA, the CDR3 is TGCGCCAGCAGCTTGGGTGCAGGCGAGCAGTACTTC. Translating gives CASSLGAGEQYF.

The chain joins TRBV14 to TRBJ2-1; D is unresolved. The germline V and J ends were trimmed by 0 bases and 8 bases, with 14 bases remaining between them. Germline V gives CDR1 SGHDN, CDR2 FVKESK. The length of the CDR3 is 15 residues. The CDR3: CASSQEKLSFDEQFF. CDR3 in DNA: TGTGCCAGCAGCCAAGAGAAACTCTCGTTCGATGAGCAGTTCTTC.